This TCR beta chain was observed in a study of T cells in Graves' hyperthyroidism and ophthalmopathy. PBMCs were sourced from more than 9 ml fresh peripheral blood. The CDR3 totals 17 residues. Trimming cost V 6 bases and J 2 bases, with 21 bases left between them. The germline V gene encodes CDR1 MNHEY and CDR2 SMNVEV (reference sequence). Findings and limits, study-wide: Most clonotypes that expanded in the thyroid above 0.001 also showed up in blood.

A remark on this clonotype: Its antigen is currently unknown.

TCR beta CDR3 regions were amplified from RNA transcripts. During a first-round RT-PCR of the TCR CDR3, the HTBI primer set was used. TCRdb re-called the multiplex PCR reads with MiXCR, one entry per CDR3 protein. The sample holds around 560,000 distinct CDR3 sequences, 16% seen once. This sequence joins TRBV27 and TRBJ2-3; D remains ambiguous. Source material: blood. This TCR came from a woman between 18 and 30 years old with Graves' hyperthyroidism. As DNA, the CDR3 is TGTGCCAGCAGCCCTCCCCGTTGGGTGGCTTCCACAGATACGCAGTATTTT. Encoded protein: CASSPPRWVASTDTQYF.